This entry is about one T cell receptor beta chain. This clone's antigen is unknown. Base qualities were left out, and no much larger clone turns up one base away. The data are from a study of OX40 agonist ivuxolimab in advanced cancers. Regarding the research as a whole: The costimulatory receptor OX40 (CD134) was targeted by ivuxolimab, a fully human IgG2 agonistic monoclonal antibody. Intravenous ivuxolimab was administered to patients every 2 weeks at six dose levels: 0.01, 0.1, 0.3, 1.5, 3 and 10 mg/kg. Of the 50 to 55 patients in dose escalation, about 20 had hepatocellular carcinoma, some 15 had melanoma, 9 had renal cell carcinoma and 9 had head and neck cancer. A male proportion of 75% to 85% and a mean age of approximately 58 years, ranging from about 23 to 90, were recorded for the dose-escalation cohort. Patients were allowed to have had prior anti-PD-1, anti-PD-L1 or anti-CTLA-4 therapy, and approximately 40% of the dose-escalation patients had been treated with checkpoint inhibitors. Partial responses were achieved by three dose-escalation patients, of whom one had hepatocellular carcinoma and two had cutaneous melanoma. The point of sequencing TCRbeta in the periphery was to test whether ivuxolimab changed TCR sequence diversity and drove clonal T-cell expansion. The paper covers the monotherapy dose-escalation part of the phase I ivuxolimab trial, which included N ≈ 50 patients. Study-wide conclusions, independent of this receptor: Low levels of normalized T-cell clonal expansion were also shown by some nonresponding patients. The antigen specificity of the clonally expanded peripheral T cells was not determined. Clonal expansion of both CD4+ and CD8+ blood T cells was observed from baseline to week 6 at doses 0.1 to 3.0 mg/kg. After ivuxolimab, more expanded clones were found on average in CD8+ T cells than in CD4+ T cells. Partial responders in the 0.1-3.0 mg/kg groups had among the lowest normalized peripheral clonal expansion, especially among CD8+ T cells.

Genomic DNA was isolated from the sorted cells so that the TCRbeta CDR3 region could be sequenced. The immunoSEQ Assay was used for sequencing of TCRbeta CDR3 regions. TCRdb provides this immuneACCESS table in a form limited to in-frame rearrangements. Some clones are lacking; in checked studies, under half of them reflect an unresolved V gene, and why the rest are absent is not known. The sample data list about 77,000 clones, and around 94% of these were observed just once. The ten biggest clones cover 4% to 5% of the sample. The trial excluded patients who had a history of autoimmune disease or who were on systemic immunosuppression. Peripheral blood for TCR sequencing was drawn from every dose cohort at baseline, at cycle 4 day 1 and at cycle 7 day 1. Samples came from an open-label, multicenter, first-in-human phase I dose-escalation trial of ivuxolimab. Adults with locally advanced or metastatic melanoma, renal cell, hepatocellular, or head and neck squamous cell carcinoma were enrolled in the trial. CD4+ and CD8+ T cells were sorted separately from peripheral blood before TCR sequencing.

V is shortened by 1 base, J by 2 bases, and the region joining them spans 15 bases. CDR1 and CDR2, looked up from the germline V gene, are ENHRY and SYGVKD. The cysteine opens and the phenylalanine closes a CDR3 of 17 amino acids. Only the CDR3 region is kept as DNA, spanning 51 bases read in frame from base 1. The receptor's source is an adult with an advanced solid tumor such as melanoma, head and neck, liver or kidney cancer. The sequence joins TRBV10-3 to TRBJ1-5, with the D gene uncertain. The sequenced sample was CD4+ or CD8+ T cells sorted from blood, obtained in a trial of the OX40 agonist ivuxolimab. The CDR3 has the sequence CAISELASAEGNQPQHF. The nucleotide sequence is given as TGTGCCATCAGTGAGTTGGCGTCCGCAGAGGGCAATCAGCCCCAGCATTTT.